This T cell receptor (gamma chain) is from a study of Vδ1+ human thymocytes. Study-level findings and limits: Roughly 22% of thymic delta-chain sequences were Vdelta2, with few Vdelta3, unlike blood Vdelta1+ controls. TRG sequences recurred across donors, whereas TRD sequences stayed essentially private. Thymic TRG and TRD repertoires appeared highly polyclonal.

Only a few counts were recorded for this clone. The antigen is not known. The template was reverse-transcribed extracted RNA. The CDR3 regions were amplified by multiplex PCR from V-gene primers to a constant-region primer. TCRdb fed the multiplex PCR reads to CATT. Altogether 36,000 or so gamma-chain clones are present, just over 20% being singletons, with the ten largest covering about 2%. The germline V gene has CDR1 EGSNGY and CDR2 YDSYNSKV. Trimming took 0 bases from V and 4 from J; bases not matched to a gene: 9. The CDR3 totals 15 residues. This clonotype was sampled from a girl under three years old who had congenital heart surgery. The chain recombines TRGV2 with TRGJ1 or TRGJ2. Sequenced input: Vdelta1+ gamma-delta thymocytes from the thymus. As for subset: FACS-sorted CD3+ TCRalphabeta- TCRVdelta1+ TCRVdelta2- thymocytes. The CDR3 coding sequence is TGTGCCACCTGGGACGGGCTAAGTCGATATTATAAGAAACTCTTT. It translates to CATWDGLSRYYKKLF.